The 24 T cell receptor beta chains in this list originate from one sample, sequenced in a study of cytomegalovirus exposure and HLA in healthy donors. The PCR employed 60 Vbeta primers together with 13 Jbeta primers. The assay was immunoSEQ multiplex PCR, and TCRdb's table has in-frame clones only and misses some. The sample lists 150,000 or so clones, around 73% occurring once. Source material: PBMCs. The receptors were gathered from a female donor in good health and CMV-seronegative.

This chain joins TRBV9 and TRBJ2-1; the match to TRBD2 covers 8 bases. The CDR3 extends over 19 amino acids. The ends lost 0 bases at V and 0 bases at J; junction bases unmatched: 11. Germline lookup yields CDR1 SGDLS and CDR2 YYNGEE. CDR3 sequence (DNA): TGTGCCAGCAGCGTAGGTCCATTGGGGGCGGGAGGCTCCTACAATGAGCAGTTCTTC. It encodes CASSVGPLGAGGSYNEQFF. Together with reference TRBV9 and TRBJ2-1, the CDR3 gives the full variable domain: DSGVTQTPKHLITATGQRVTLRCSPRSGDLSVYWYQQSLDQGLQFLIQYYNGEERAKGNILERFSAQQFPDLHSELNLSSLELGDSALYFCASSVGPLGAGGSYNEQFFGPGTRLTVL.

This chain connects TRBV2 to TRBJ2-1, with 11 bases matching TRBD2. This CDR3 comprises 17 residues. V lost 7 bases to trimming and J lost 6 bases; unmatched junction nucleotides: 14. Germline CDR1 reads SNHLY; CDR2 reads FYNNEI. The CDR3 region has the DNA TGTGCCAGCACTTGGCGAGTAGCGGGAGGGCCCTCCAATGAGCAGTTCTTC. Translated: CASTWRVAGGPSNEQFF. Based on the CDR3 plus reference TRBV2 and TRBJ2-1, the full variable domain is EPEVTQTPSHQVTQMGQEVILRCVPISNHLYFYWYRQILGQKVEFLVSFYNNEISEKSEIFDDQFSVERPDGSNFTLKIRSTKLEDSAMYFCASTWRVAGGPSNEQFFGPGTRLTVL.

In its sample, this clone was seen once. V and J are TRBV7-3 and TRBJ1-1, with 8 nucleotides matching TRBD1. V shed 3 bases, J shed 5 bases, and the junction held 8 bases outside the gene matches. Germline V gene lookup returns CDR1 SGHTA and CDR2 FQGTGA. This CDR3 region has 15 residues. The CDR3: CASSLQTGELTEAFF. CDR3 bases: TGTGCCAGCAGCTTGCAGACAGGGGAGTTGACTGAAGCTTTCTTT.

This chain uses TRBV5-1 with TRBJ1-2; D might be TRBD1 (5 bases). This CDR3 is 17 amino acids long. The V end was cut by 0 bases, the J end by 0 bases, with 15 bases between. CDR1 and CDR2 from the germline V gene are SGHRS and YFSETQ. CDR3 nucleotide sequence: TGCGCCAGCAGCTTGGAAGCTTTCGACAGACCTAACTATGGCTACACCTTC. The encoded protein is CASSLEAFDRPNYGYTF.

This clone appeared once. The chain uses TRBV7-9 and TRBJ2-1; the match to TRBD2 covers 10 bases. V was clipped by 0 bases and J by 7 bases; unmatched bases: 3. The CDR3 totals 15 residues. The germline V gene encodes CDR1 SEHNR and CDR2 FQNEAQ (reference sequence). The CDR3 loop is CASSLAPSGSNEQFF. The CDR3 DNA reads TGTGCCAGCAGCTTAGCCCCTAGCGGGAGTAATGAGCAGTTCTTC.

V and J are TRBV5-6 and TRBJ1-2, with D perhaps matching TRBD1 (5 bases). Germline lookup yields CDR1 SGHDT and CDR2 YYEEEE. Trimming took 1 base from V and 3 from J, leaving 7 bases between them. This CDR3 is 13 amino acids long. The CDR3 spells CASSLTGDYGYTF. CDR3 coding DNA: TGTGCCAGCAGCTTGACAGGCGACTATGGCTACACCTTC.

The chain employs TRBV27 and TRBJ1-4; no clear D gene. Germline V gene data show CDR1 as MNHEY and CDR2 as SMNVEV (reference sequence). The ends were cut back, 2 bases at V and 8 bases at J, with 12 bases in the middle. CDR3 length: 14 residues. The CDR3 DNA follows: TGTGCCAGCAGTTTACCCATCCTGAGGGAAAAACTGTTTTTT. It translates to CASSLPILREKLFF.

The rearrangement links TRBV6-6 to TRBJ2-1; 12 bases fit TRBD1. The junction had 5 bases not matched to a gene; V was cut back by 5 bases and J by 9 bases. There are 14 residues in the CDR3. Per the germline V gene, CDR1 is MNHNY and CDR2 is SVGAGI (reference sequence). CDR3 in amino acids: CASSLGTGGREQFF. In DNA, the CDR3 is TGTGCCAGCAGTCTCGGGACAGGGGGCCGTGAGCAGTTCTTC.

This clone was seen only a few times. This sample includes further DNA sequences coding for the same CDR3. This chain's CDR3 is CASRPTPGQFATNEKLFF. DNA for the CDR3: TGTGCCAGCAGGCCAACACCGGGACAGTTCGCAACTAATGAAAAACTGTTTTTT. The gene calls are TRBV7-9 and TRBJ1-4; 7 bases agree with TRBD1. Per germline, CDR1 SEHNR and CDR2 FQNEAQ (reference sequence). The CDR3 totals 18 residues. V gave up 6 bases and J gave up 0 bases; unmatched junction bases: 13. The full variable domain, completed using reference TRBV7-9 and TRBJ1-4, is DTGVSQNPRHKITKRGQNVTFRCDPISEHNRLYWYRQTLGQGPEFLTYFQNEAQLEKSRLLSDRFSAERPKGSFSTLEIQRTEQGDSAMYLCASRPTPGQFATNEKLFFGSGTQLSVL.

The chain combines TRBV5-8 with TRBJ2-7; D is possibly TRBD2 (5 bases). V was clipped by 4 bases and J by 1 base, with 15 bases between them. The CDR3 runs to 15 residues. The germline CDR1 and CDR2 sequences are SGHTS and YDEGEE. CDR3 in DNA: TGTGCCAGCAGCACCCGGGCGACGGGATCCTACGAGCAGTACTTC. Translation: CASSTRATGSYEQYF.

The DNA for the CDR3 is TGTGCCAGCAGGGGCGAGACCCAGTACTTC. Its protein product is CASRGETQYF. V and J are TRBV28 and TRBJ2-5, with D hard to call. Germline CDR1 and CDR2: MDHEN and SYDVKM. V lost 6 bases, J lost 5 bases, and 4 bases lay in between. This CDR3 comprises 10 residues.

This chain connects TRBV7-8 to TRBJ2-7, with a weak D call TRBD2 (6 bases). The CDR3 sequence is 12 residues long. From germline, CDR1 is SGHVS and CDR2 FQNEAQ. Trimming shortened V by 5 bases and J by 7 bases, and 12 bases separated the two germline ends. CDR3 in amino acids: CASSSGRGEQYF. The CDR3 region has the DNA TGTGCCAGCAGCAGCGGTCGGGGGGAGCAGTACTTC.

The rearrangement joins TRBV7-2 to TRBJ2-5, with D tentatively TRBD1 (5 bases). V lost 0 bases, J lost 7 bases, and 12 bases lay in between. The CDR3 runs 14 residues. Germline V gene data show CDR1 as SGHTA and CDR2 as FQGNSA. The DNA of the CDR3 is TGTGCCAGCAGCTTAGCGCTAAGGGGTTTGACCCAGTACTTC. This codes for CASSLALRGLTQYF.

The DNA for the CDR3 is TGCGCCAGTTTTCAGCCCAGTTCAGCGGCTAGCGGGAACTACGAGCAGTACTTC. Its translation: CASFQPSSAASGNYEQYF. The V call is TRBV23-1, the J call TRBJ2-7; TRBD2 matches at 9 bases. TRBV23-1 is recorded as an ORF, its role being uncertain. Trimming removed 9 bases from V and 3 bases from J; junction bases left unmatched: 21. The CDR3 has 18 residues.

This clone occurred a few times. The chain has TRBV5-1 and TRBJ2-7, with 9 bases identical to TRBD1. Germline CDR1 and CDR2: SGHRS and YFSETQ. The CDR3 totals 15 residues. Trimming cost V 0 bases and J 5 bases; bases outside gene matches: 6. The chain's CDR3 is CASSLEGTGWDEQYF. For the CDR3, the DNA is TGCGCCAGCAGCTTGGAAGGGACAGGGTGGGACGAGCAGTACTTC.

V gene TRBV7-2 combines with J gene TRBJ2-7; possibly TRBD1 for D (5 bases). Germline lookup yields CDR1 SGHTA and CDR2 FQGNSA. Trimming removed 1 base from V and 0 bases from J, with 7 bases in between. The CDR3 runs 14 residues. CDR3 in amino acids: CASSLDRSSYEQYF. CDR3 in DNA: TGTGCCAGCAGCTTAGACAGGAGCTCCTACGAGCAGTACTTC.

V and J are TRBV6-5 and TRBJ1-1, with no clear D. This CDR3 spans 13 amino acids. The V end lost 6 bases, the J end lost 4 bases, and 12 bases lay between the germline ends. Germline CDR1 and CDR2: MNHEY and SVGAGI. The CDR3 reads CASRWASFTEAFF. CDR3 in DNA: TGTGCCAGCAGATGGGCCTCCTTCACTGAAGCTTTCTTT.

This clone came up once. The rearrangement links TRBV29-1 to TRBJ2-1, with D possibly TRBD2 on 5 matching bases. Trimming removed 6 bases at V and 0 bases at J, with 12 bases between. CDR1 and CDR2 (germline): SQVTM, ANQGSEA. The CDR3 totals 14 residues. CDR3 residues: CSVEGFRSYNEQFF. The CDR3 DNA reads TGCAGCGTAGAGGGATTTCGCTCCTACAATGAGCAGTTCTTC.

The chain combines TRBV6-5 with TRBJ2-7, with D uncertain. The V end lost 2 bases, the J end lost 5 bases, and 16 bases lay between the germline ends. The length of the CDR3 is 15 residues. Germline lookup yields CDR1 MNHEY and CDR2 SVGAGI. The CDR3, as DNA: TGTGCCAGCAGTTACACGCAGACCCGAGGCCACGAGCAGTACTTC. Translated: CASSYTQTRGHEQYF.

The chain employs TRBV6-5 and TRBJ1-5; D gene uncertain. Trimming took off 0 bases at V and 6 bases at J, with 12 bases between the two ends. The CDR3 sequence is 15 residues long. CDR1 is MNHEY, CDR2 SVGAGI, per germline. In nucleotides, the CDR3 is TGTGCCAGCAGTTACTCATCAGGTCGGGGTCAGCCCCAGCATTTT. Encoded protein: CASSYSSGRGQPQHF.

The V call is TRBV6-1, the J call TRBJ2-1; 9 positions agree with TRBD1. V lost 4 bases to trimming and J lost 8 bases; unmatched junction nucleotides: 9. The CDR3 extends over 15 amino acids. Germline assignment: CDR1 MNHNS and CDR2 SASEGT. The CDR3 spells CASSVQTGGSDEQFF. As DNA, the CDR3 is TGTGCCAGCAGTGTTCAGACAGGGGGTTCGGATGAGCAGTTCTTC.

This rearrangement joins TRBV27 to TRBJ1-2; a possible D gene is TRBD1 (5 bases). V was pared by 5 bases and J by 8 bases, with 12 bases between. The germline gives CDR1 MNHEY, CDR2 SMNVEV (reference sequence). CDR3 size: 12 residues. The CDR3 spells CASSPGGLGYTF. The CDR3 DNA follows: TGTGCCAGCAGTCCCGGGGGATTGGGCTACACCTTC.

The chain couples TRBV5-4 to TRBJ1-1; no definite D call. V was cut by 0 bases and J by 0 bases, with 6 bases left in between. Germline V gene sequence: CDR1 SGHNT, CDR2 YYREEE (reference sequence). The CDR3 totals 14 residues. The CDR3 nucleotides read TGTGCCAGCAGCTTGGGAGGATTGAACACTGAAGCTTTCTTT. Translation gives CASSLGGLNTEAFF. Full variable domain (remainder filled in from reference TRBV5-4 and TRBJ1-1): ETGVTQSPTHLIKTRGQQVTLRCSSQSGHNTVSWYQQALGQGPQFIFQYYREEENGRGNFPPRFSGLQFPNYSSELNVNALELDDSALYLCASSLGGLNTEAFFGQGTRLTVV.

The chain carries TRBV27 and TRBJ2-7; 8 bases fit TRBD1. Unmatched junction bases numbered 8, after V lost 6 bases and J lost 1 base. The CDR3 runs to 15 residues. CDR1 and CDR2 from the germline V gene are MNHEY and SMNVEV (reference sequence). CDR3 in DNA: TGTGCCAGCAGGAGGGGACAGGAGCCGTCCTACGAGCAGTACTTC. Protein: CASRRGQEPSYEQYF.